Sequencing of this T cell receptor beta chain was carried out in a study of patients and donors after allogeneic stem cell transplantation. Each CDR3 protein gets one entry after TCRdb re-called the RT-PCR reads with MiXCR. The sample holds hundreds of thousands of distinct CDR3 sequences; around 15% are singletons and the top ten take 7% to 7.5%. This CDR3 spans 14 amino acids. The V end was cut by 5 bases, the J end by 8 bases, with 18 bases between. This chain joins TRBV12-3 or TRBV12-4 and TRBJ2-5; perhaps TRBD1 as D (5 bases). The clonotype was recovered from a human donor who was either an allogeneic HSCT recipient or a stem cell or donor lymphocyte infusion donor (not recorded which). It is not recorded whose cells these are; they may come from a transplant donor. Sequencing used blood, either unsorted or a sorted T cell fraction (not recorded which). CDR3 in DNA: TGTGCCAGCAGTAATTCAGAAGGGGCAGTAACCCAGTACTTC. It translates to CASSNSEGAVTQYF.